These 6 T cell receptor beta chains were sequenced from one sample in a study of blood T cell repertoires in COVID-19. Assay: immunoSEQ multiplex PCR; the TCRdb copy retains only in-frame clones and omits some. Seen here are roughly 220,000 clones, around 82% observed once, and the top ten hold approximately 6%. The sample taken for sequencing was peripheral blood. All receptors derive from a woman in her 70s with acute or convalescent COVID-19.

This clone was detected only a few times. The same CDR3 also results from other DNA sequences found in this sample. The genes are TRBV28 and TRBJ2-4; D not certain. The V end lost 6 bases, the J end lost 0 bases, and 9 bases lay between the germline ends. The germline gives CDR1 MDHEN, CDR2 SYDVKM. The CDR3 covers 14 residues. CDR3 sequence reads: CASRKRLAKNIQYF. The CDR3 DNA reads TGTGCCAGCAGGAAGAGACTAGCCAAAAACATTCAGTACTTC.

The chain links TRBV5-6 to TRBJ2-4; no firm D call. Germline V CDR1 and CDR2: SGHDT, YYEEEE. Between the trimmed V and J ends, which lost 0 bases and 0 bases, there was a span of 7 bases. CDR3 size: 15 residues. Here the CDR3 reads CASSLGGLAKNIQYF. CDR3 nucleotide sequence: TGTGCCAGCAGCTTGGGCGGTCTAGCCAAAAACATTCAGTACTTC.

The gene calls are TRBV6-2 or TRBV6-3 and TRBJ2-1, with 8 nucleotides matching TRBD2. Germline lookup yields CDR1 MNHEY and CDR2 SVGEGT. J gave up 7 bases and V 2 bases, and 7 bases lay outside the gene matches. The CDR3 sequence is 15 residues long. The CDR3 protein is CASSYGIAGSNEQFF. The CDR3 DNA reads TGTGCCAGCAGTTACGGGATAGCGGGATCTAATGAGCAGTTCTTC.

This clone appeared a single time. The rearrangement links TRBV3-1 (or the pseudogene TRBV3-2) to TRBJ2-7; no clear D gene. Trimming removed 4 bases at V and 5 bases at J, with 12 bases between. CDR1 LGHDT and CDR2 YNNKEL come from the germline V gene (reference sequence). The CDR3 runs to 13 residues. CDR3 region: CASSPTQSDEQYF. The CDR3 DNA is TGTGCCAGCAGCCCGACTCAAAGCGACGAGCAGTACTTC.

A word on this clone: The sample contains more than one DNA sequence encoding this CDR3. The chain joins TRBV29-1 to TRBJ2-1; D is perhaps TRBD2 (5 bases). Germline V gene data show CDR1 as SQVTM and CDR2 as ANQGSEA. The CDR3 loop spans 13 amino acids. With 5 bases removed from V and 0 bases from J, the gap between germline ends came to 8 bases. In DNA form, the CDR3 reads TGCAGCGTTTCGGGGAGCTCCTACAATGAGCAGTTCTTC. Its translation: CSVSGSSYNEQFF.

The chain employs TRBV10-3 and TRBJ1-4; TRBD1 matches 9 bases. The J segment lost 8 bases and the V segment lost 2 bases, leaving 9 bases of the junction unmatched. CDR1 is ENHRY, CDR2 SYGVKD, per germline. The CDR3 is 16 amino acids. The CDR3 protein is CAISEGAQGAREKLFF. In DNA, the CDR3 is TGTGCCATCAGTGAGGGCGCACAGGGGGCGCGGGAAAAACTGTTTTTT.